These 28 T cell receptor beta chains originate from one sample sequenced in a study of CD8 T cells in ankylosing spondylitis. One entry per CDR3 protein, called by TCRdb with MiXCR from the 5' RACE reads. The sample comprises roughly 91,000 distinct CDR3 sequences, almost 8.5% of which are singletons, and about 9.6% rests with the top ten. Material for sequencing was blood, either unsorted or a sorted T cell fraction (not recorded which). The receptors were gathered from a male donor with ankylosing spondylitis or in good health (not recorded which).

This clonotype showed up many times. The chain has TRBV4-2 and TRBJ2-3; no clear D. The CDR3 has 13 amino acids. Trimming pared 3 bases from V and 0 bases from J, leaving 4 bases between. Germline V CDR1 and CDR2: LGHNA, YNFKEQ. The CDR3: CASSQGSTDTQYF. DNA of the CDR3: TGTGCCAGCAGCCAGGGGAGCACAGATACGCAGTATTTT.

This clonotype was picked up many times. This sequence joins TRBV27 and TRBJ1-2, with D possibly being TRBD1 (5 bases). Trimming cost V 6 bases and J 4 bases, with 21 bases left between them. The CDR3 covers 16 residues. Looked up from germline, CDR1 is MNHEY and CDR2 is SMNVEV (reference sequence). The CDR3 DNA is TGTGCCAGCAGCACCGTCCGCGGCAGGGCCCCCTATGGCTACACCTTC. It encodes CASSTVRGRAPYGYTF.

This clonotype was seen many times. The chain carries TRBV4-1 and TRBJ2-3; 9 bases map to TRBD1. Trimming cost V 4 bases and J 4 bases; bases outside gene matches: 6. In germline, CDR1 is MGHRA, CDR2 YSYEKL. This CDR3 is built from 15 residues. CDR3 sequence (DNA): TGCGCCAGCAGCCCCTGGGACAGGGTGGCAGATACGCAGTATTTT. It encodes CASSPWDRVADTQYF.

This clonotype was seen ten or more times. This chain links TRBV29-1 with TRBJ1-2; D is possibly TRBD1 (6 bases). The CDR3 loop spans 12 amino acids. Germline V CDR1 and CDR2: SQVTM, ANQGSEA. V lost 7 bases, J lost 8 bases, and 17 bases lay in between. This CDR3 is CSGGQTGQGYTF. CDR3 DNA sequence: TGCAGCGGAGGACAGACCGGTCAGGGCTACACCTTC.

The table lists this clonotype with many counts. The genes are TRBV7-8 and TRBJ1-2, with 10 bases matching TRBD1. In germline, CDR1 is SGHVS, CDR2 FQNEAQ. Unmatched junction bases numbered 13, after V lost 5 bases and J lost 4 bases. The CDR3 length is 17 residues. CDR3 coding DNA: TGTGCCAGCAGCCCACAAAGTGGGACAGGGGAAGGCTATGGCTACACCTTC. It specifies CASSPQSGTGEGYGYTF. Combining the CDR3 with reference TRBV7-8 and TRBJ1-2 gives the whole variable domain GAGVSQSPRYKVAKRGQDVALRCDPISGHVSLFWYQQALGQGPEFLTYFQNEAQLDKSGLPSDRFFAERPEGSVSTLKIQRTQQEDSAVYLCASSPQSGTGEGYGYTFGSGTRLTVV.

This clonotype was counted many times. This sequence joins TRBV10-3 and TRBJ2-2; D is uncertain. Trimming left V 0 bases short and J 1 base short, with 9 bases between. This CDR3 has 16 amino acids. Germline V gene sequence: CDR1 ENHRY, CDR2 SYGVKD. The CDR3 protein is CAISESQVGNTGELFF. The DNA for the CDR3 is TGTGCCATCAGTGAGTCGCAGGTGGGGAACACCGGGGAGCTGTTTTTT.

This clonotype was counted many times. The chain couples TRBV5-1 to TRBJ2-7; TRBD2 matches at 12 bases. Germline trimming cut 4 bases from V and 1 base from J; bases unmatched to any gene: 6. CDR3 length: 16 amino acids. CDR1 is SGHRS, CDR2 YFSETQ, per germline. The CDR3 coding sequence is TGCGCCAGCAGCCGTCGACTAGCGGGAGAGTCCTACGAGCAGTACTTC. It codes for CASSRRLAGESYEQYF.

This clonotype appeared a single time. Possible read error: a much larger clone is one base away. The V and J genes are TRBV5-1 and TRBJ2-1, with D possibly TRBD1 on 6 matching bases. The CDR3 consists of 14 residues. Per the germline V gene, CDR1 is SGHRS and CDR2 is YFSETQ. CDR3 loop: CANSLAGQNNEQFF. Here the CDR3 DNA reads TGCGCCAACAGCTTGGCAGGACAGAACAATGAGCAGTTCTTC.

This clonotype has ten or more counts. This chain connects TRBV3-1 to TRBJ2-5; TRBD1 matches at 7 bases. V shed 4 bases and J 1 base; nucleotides not matched to a gene: 6. The germline gives CDR1 LGHDT, CDR2 YNNKEL (reference sequence). This CDR3 is built from 15 residues. This chain's CDR3 is CASSLTGTAQETQYF. The CDR3 DNA reads TGTGCCAGCAGCCTAACCGGGACAGCCCAAGAGACCCAGTACTTC.

In its sample, this clonotype was seen many times. The chain links TRBV20-1 to TRBJ2-1, with a possible D match to TRBD1 (6 bases). V gave up 4 bases and J gave up 5 bases, with 15 bases separating them. Germline lookup yields CDR1 DFQATT and CDR2 SNEGSKA (reference sequence). The CDR3 sequence is 14 residues long. CDR3 residues: CSATGDGGHNEQFF. The DNA for the CDR3 is TGCAGTGCTACTGGCGATGGGGGCCACAATGAGCAGTTCTTC.

This clonotype was found a few times. The chain employs TRBV12-3 or TRBV12-4 and TRBJ2-2; D is ambiguous. Trimming cost V 2 bases and J 10 bases, with 8 bases left between them. This CDR3 has 12 amino acids. The CDR3: CASSLSGLELFF. The CDR3 coding sequence is TGTGCCAGCAGTTTATCAGGCTTGGAGCTGTTTTTT.

This clonotype occurred many times. The chain employs TRBV4-3 and TRBJ2-1, with D perhaps matching TRBD1 (6 bases). The CDR3 contains 16 residues. Trimming stripped 3 bases from V and 7 bases from J, with 19 bases between. Germline-derived CDR1 and CDR2 are LGHNA and YSLEER. DNA of the CDR3: TGCGCCAGCAGCCAGACGCTTTGGGGCAGGGGTAATGAGCAGTTCTTC. Translating it yields CASSQTLWGRGNEQFF.

This chain connects TRBV6-6 to TRBJ2-3; D is perhaps TRBD1 (6 bases). The V gene lost 0 bases and the J gene lost 2 bases, with 12 bases spanning the gap. Germline V gene lookup returns CDR1 MNHNY and CDR2 SVGAGI (reference sequence). The CDR3 sequence is 16 residues long. The CDR3 region is CASSYSTGPVTDTQYF. The CDR3 DNA is TGTGCCAGCAGTTACTCAACAGGGCCAGTCACAGATACGCAGTATTTT.

This clonotype has at least ten counts. V is TRBV5-1 and J is TRBJ1-1; D gene unclear. The CDR3 is 17 residues long. The germline gives CDR1 SGHRS, CDR2 YFSETQ. Deletions cut 2 bases from V and 0 bases from J, with 17 bases between. In DNA form, the CDR3 reads TGCGCCAGCAGCTTAAGGGTGATTTCGGAGATGAACACTGAAGCTTTCTTT. Amino acid sequence: CASSLRVISEMNTEAFF.

This clonotype was counted many times. The chain recombines TRBV20-1 with TRBJ1-6; D not certain. The germline CDR1 and CDR2 sequences are DFQATT and SNEGSKA (reference sequence). The CDR3 length is 16 residues. Trimming shortened V by 2 bases and J by 5 bases, and 16 bases separated the two germline ends. This chain's CDR3 is CSARFSGLGDNSPLHF. As DNA, the CDR3 is TGCAGTGCTAGATTCTCTGGTTTAGGAGATAATTCACCCCTCCACTTT.

In this sample, this clonotype turned up many times. This chain connects TRBV5-6 to TRBJ2-1; 11 nucleotides agree with TRBD2. The V segment lost 2 bases and the J segment 5 bases; nucleotides outside the gene matches: 3. The CDR3 has 15 residues. The V gene's germline CDR1 is SGHDT and CDR2 YYEEEE. For the CDR3, the DNA is TGTGCCAGCAGCTTTGTGACTAGCGGGGACAATGAGCAGTTCTTC. It translates to CASSFVTSGDNEQFF.

This clonotype was recorded a few times. The rearrangement uses TRBV10-3 and TRBJ2-7; the D is unclear. V gave up 2 bases and J gave up 3 bases, with 8 bases separating them. The germline V gene encodes CDR1 ENHRY and CDR2 SYGVKD. The CDR3 is 13 amino acids. This CDR3 reads CAISEQENYEQYF. The CDR3 DNA reads TGTGCCATCAGTGAGCAGGAAAACTACGAGCAGTACTTC.

The sample holds a few counts of this clonotype. The chain carries TRBV10-2 and TRBJ2-3; D is unresolved. The V gene lost 4 bases and the J gene lost 0 bases, with 2 bases spanning the gap. This CDR3 is 12 amino acids long. The germline CDR1 and CDR2 sequences are WSHSY and SAAADI. The chain's CDR3 is CASSGSTDTQYF. The CDR3 DNA sequence: TGCGCCAGCAGTGGGAGCACAGATACGCAGTATTTT.

This clonotype has ten or more counts. The gene calls are TRBV5-6 and TRBJ2-2, with 10 bases fitting TRBD1. The CDR3 sequence is 15 residues long. Trimming removed 3 bases from V and 6 bases from J; junction bases left unmatched: 5. Germline CDR1 SGHDT, CDR2 YYEEEE. The CDR3: CASSSDRGLAGELFF. DNA of the CDR3: TGTGCCAGCAGCTCTGACAGGGGGCTGGCCGGGGAGCTGTTTTTT.

Many counts were recorded for this clonotype. The chain recombines TRBV7-8 with TRBJ1-2, with D tentatively TRBD1 (5 bases). The V and J ends lost 5 bases and 4 bases respectively, with 29 bases between them. Per the germline V gene, CDR1 is SGHVS and CDR2 is FQNEAQ. There are 19 residues in the CDR3. CDR3 nucleotide sequence: TGTGCCAGCAGCCACTTTAGGAGGGGAGGAATCGGGCGGAGCTATGGCTACACCTTC. It translates to CASSHFRRGGIGRSYGYTF.

This clonotype was seen at least ten times. The V call is TRBV11-1, the J call TRBJ2-1; D possibly matches TRBD1 or TRBD2 (5 bases each). The CDR3 is 20 residues long. Germline V gene sequence: CDR1 SGHAT, CDR2 FQDESV (reference sequence). Trimming cost V 4 bases and J 4 bases, with 29 bases left between them. The CDR3 loop reads CASSSDPGRSSEASYNEQFF. CDR3 in DNA: TGTGCCAGCAGCTCTGATCCGGGACGAAGCTCAGAAGCCAGTTACAATGAGCAGTTCTTC. The variable domain in full, with the rest retrieved from reference TRBV11-1 and TRBJ2-1, is EAEVAQSPRYKITEKSQAVAFWCDPISGHATLYWYRQILGQGPELLVQFQDESVVDDSQLPKDRFSAERLKGVDSTLKIQPAELGDSAMYLCASSSDPGRSSEASYNEQFFGPGTRLTVL.

This clonotype was counted at least ten times. The V call is TRBV12-5, the J call TRBJ2-3; the match to TRBD2 covers 10 bases. This CDR3 has 16 residues. V shed 2 bases and J 5 bases; nucleotides not matched to a gene: 7. Germline V CDR1 and CDR2: LGHNT, FRNRAP. CDR3 region: CASGLPIAGGLDTQYF. CDR3 in DNA: TGTGCTAGTGGTTTGCCAATAGCGGGAGGCTTAGATACGCAGTATTTT.

The V and J genes are TRBV4-3 and TRBJ2-7; 7 positions agree with TRBD2. From germline, CDR1 is LGHNA and CDR2 YSLEER. After removal of 0 bases from V and 2 bases from J, the junction contained 7 bases not matched to a gene. The CDR3 extends over 16 amino acids. Here the CDR3 reads CASSQDWLADPYEQYF. In nucleotides, the CDR3 is TGCGCCAGCAGCCAAGATTGGCTAGCGGACCCCTACGAGCAGTACTTC.

At least ten counts were recorded for this clonotype. The chain is built from TRBV12-3 or TRBV12-4 and TRBJ1-2; the D gene is possibly TRBD1 (6 bases). The CDR3 runs to 13 residues. V lost 3 bases to trimming and J lost 8 bases, with 13 bases between them. CDR3 sequence (DNA): TGTGCCAGCAGTTTCGAACAGGGAAACGGCTACACCTTC. Residues: CASSFEQGNGYTF.

This clonotype was counted at least ten times. A junction boundary mismatches the germline segment, possibly from a read error. This chain uses TRBV30 with TRBJ2-3, with a tentative D call TRBD2 (5 bases). The CDR3 runs to 14 residues. Germline-derived CDR1 and CDR2 are GTSNPN and SVGIG (reference sequence). The CDR3 protein is CAWTGISSTDTQYF. The CDR3 bases are TGTGCTTGGACGGGGATTTCTAGCACAGATACGCAGTATTTT.

Notes on this clonotype: This may come from a read error, since a much larger clone is one base off. This chain connects TRBV20-1 to TRBJ1-5; tentatively, D is TRBD1 (6 bases). Germline CDR1 and CDR2: DFQATT and SNEGSKA (reference sequence). This CDR3 contains 13 residues. V lost 1 base and J lost 3, with 7 bases in between. CDR3 DNA sequence: TGCAGTGCTAGAGGGACAGTCAATCAGCCCCAGCATTTT. As protein: CSARGTVNQPQHF.

On this clonotype: This sequence may be a read error, since a much larger clone differs from it by one base. The chain joins TRBV7-9 to TRBJ1-2; D may be TRBD1 (5 bases). The length of the CDR3 is 13 residues. The V gene's germline CDR1 is SEHNR and CDR2 FQNEAQ (reference sequence). The CDR3, as DNA: TGTGTCAGCAGCACCCAGGGCCACTATGGCTACACCTTC. It translates to CVSSTQGHYGYTF.

This clonotype was found many times. This CDR3 reads CASSFIADTQYF. Here the CDR3 DNA reads TGTGCCAGCAGCTTTATAGCGGATACGCAGTATTTT. The chain couples TRBV5-6 to TRBJ2-3; perhaps TRBD2 as D (5 bases). Trimming took 2 bases from V and 6 from J, leaving 7 bases between them. CDR1 and CDR2 from the germline V gene are SGHDT and YYEEEE. The CDR3 consists of 12 residues.